This TCR beta chain was identified in a study of blood T cells in healthy people across ages. This clonotype turned up a few times. Its specificity is not known. In terms of origin and age, donors were healthy Caucasian individuals from Russia aged 6 to 90. Findings of the study overall: Long-lived donors had more naive CD4+ cells and higher diversity than aged donors.

Primers used in a second PCR of about 7 to 11 cycles were a sample-barcoded 5' primer and a J-beta primer mix. Every molecule of cDNA carried a tag from a template-switch adaptor with 12 random nucleotides. TCRdb used MiXCR to reprocess the 5' RACE reads, holding one entry per CDR3 protein. The sample shows 450,000 to 650,000 distinct CDR3 sequences, about 24% of them seen only once. Looked up from germline, CDR1 is MDHEN and CDR2 is SYDVKM. The CDR3 is 15 amino acids. J lost 3 bases, V lost 4 bases, and 5 bases had no gene match. This sample was also put to use in a study of T cells of mothers and their children. That study reports: From each mother came over 9 million TCR beta CDR3 reads, and from each child came 2.5 million to 3.5 million.

The source material was blood. The receptor comes from a boy younger than 18 in good health. The chain combines TRBV28 with TRBJ2-3; 9 bases align to TRBD2. Written as DNA, the CDR3 is TGTGCCAGCAGTTCCCCAGCGGGGGGAACAGATACGCAGTATTTT. It encodes CASSSPAGGTDTQYF.